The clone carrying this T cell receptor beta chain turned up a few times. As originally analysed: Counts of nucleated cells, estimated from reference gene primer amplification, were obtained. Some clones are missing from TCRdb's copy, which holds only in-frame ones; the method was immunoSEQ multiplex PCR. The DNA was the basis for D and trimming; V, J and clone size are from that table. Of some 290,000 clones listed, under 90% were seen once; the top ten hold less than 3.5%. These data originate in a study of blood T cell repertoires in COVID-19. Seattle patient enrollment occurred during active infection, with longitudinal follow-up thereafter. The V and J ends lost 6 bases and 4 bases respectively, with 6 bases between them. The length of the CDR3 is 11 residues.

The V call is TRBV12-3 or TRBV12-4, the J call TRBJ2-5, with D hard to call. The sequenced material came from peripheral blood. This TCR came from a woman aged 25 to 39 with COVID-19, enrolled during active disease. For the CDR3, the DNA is TGTGCCAGCAGGTACGGAGAGACCCAGTACTTC. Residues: CASRYGETQYF.